This T cell receptor (beta chain) was captured in a study of cytomegalovirus exposure and HLA in healthy donors. On this clone: The antigen is not known.

Study-wide findings and caveats: Associated with cytomegalovirus, according to the listing, were around 160 TCR beta chains. Most TCRs appeared rarely, but some public TCRs recurred in many donors. Accounts indicate the classifier identified cytomegalovirus status with strong specificity and sensitivity.

It was the approximately 120-subject validation cohort, separate from the approximately 620-subject first cohort, to which the donors belonged. V lost 2 bases and J 2 bases, leaving 10 bases between the germline ends. CDR1 is SGHDT and CDR2 is YYEEEE in the germline V gene. The CDR3 sequence is 14 residues long. Data came from immunoSEQ multiplex PCR; TCRdb stores just in-frame clones and leaves some out. This sample yields 150,000 to 200,000 clones, of which 84% are seen a single time; less than 8.5% belongs to the top ten. Sequenced material: PBMCs. The sequence came from a young man in good health and CMV-seropositive. The V call is TRBV5-6, the J call TRBJ1-2; D might be TRBD1 (5 bases). This CDR3 reads CASSFQTVNYGYTF. As DNA, the CDR3 is TGTGCCAGCAGCTTCCAGACAGTAAACTATGGCTACACCTTC.